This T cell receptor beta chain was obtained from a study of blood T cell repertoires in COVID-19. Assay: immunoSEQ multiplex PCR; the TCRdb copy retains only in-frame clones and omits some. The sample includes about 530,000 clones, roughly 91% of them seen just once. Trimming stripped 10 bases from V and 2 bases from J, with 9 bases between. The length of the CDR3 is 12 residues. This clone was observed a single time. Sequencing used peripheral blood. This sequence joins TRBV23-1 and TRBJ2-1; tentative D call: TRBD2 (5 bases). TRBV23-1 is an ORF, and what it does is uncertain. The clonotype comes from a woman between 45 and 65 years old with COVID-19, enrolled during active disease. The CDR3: CATPGTYNEQFF. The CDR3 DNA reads TGCGCCACTCCCGGGACCTACAATGAGCAGTTCTTC.